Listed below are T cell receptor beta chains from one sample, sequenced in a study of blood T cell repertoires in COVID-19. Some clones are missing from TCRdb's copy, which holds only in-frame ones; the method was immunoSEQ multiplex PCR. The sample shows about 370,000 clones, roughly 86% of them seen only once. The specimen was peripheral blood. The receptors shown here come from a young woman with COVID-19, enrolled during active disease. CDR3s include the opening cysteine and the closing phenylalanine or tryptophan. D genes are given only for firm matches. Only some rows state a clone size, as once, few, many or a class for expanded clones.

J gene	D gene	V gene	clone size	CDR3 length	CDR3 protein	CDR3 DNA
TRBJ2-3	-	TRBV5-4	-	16	CASSLARGRATDTQYF	TGTGCCAGCAGCTTGGCCCGAGGGAGAGCTACAGATACGCAGTATTTT
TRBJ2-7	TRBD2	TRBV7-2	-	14	CASRPGLALGGQYF	TGTGCCAGCAGACCGGGACTAGCGCTGGGGGGGCAGTACTTC
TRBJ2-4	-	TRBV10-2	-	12	CASTGAKNIQYF	TGCGCCAGCACAGGAGCCAAAAACATTCAGTACTTC
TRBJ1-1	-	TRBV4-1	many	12	CASSRPGPEAFF	TGCGCCAGCAGCCGCCCAGGGCCCGAAGCTTTCTTT
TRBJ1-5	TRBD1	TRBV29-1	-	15	CSVTSGQGINQPQHF	TGCAGCGTAACCTCGGGACAGGGGATCAATCAGCCCCAGCATTTT
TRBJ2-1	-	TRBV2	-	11	CASRLYNEQFF	TGTGCCAGCAGGCTATACAATGAGCAGTTCTTC
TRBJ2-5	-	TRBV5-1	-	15	CASSLPPASQETQYF	TGCGCCAGCAGCTTGCCCCCAGCGAGCCAAGAGACCCAGTACTTC
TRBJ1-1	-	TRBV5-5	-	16	CASSRTSRDTLQVAFF	TGTGCCAGCAGCCGCACTTCCCGGGACACCCTCCAGGTAGCTTTCTTT
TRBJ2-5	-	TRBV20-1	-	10	CSASGETQYF	TGCAGTGCTAGCGGAGAGACCCAGTACTTC
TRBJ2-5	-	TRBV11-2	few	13	CASSAHNIETQYF	TGTGCCAGCAGCGCCCACAATATCGAGACCCAGTACTTC
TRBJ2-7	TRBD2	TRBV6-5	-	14	CASSRGSGIGEQYF	TGTGCCAGTTCCAGGGGTAGCGGGATCGGGGAGCAGTACTTC
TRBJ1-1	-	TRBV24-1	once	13	CAAATTGVTEAFF	TGTGCCGCCGCGACGACGGGGGTCACTGAAGCTTTCTTT
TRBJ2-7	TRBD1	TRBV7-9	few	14	CASSFTGTDLEQYF	TGTGCCAGCAGCTTCACCGGGACAGACCTAGAGCAGTACTTC
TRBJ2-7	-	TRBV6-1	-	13	CASSESRGSEQYF	TGTGCCAGCAGTGAATCACGGGGTAGCGAGCAGTACTTC
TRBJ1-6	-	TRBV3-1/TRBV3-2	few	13	CASSPERNSPLHF	TGTGCCAGCAGTCCCGAGAGAAATTCACCCCTCCACTTT
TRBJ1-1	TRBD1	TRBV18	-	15	CASSPPGQRNTEAFF	TGTGCCAGCTCACCACCGGGACAGCGGAACACTGAAGCTTTCTTT
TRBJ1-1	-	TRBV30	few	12	CAWSGTKSEAFF	TGTGCCTGGAGTGGGACAAAATCTGAAGCTTTCTTT
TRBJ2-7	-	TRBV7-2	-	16	CASSLGEGGIGMAEYF	TGTGCCAGCAGCTTAGGGGAGGGGGGCATTGGAATGGCGGAGTACTTC
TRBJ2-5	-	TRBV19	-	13	CASSIGGRPTQYF	TGTGCCAGTAGTATTGGAGGGCGACCGACCCAGTACTTC
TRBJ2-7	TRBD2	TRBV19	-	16	CASSTRGSGLKHEQYF	TGTGCCAGTAGTACCCGGGGTAGCGGGTTAAAACACGAGCAGTACTTC